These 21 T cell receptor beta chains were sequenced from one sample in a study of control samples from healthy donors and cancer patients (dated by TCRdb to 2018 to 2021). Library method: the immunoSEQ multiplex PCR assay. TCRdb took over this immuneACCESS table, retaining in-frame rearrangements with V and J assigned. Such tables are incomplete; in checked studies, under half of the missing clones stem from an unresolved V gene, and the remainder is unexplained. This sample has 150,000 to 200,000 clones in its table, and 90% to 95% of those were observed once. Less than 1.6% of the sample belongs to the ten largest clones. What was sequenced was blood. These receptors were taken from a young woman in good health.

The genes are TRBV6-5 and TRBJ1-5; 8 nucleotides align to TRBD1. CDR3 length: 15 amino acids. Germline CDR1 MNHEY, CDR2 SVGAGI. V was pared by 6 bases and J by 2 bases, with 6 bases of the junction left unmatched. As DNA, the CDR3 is TGTGCCAGCAGACCGGACAGGGAGGGCAATCAGCCCCAGCATTTT. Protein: CASRPDREGNQPQHF.

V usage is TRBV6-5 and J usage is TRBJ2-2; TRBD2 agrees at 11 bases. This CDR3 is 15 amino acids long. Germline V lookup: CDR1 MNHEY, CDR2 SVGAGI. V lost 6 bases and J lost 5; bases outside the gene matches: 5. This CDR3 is CASRPPSGGTGELFF. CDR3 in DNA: TGTGCCAGCAGACCCCCTAGCGGGGGGACCGGGGAGCTGTTTTTT.

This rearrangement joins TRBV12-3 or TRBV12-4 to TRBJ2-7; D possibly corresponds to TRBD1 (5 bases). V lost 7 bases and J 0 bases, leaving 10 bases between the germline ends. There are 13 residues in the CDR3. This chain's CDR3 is CASTRASSYEQYF. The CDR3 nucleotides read TGTGCCAGCACCAGGGCTAGCTCCTACGAGCAGTACTTC.

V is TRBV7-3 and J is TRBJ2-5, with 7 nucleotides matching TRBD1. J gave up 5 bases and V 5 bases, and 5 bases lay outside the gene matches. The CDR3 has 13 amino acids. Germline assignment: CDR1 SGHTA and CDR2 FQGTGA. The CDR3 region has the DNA TGTGCCAGCAGCCCCCGCAGGGGGGAGACCCAGTACTTC. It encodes CASSPRRGETQYF.

CDR3 sequence reads: CASSLSSNEQFF. Written as DNA, the CDR3 is TGTGCCAGCAGTTTATCCAGCAATGAGCAGTTCTTC. The chain is built from TRBV27 and TRBJ2-1; the D is unclear. The V and J ends lost 0 bases and 6 bases respectively, with 3 bases between them. The CDR3 loop spans 12 amino acids. The germline CDR1 and CDR2 sequences are MNHEY and SMNVEV (reference sequence).

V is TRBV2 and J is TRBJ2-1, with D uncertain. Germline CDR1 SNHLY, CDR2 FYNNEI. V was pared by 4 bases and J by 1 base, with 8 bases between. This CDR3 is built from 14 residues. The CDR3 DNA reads TGTGCCAGCAGTGGGGCCCTATCCTACAATGAGCAGTTCTTC. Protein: CASSGALSYNEQFF.

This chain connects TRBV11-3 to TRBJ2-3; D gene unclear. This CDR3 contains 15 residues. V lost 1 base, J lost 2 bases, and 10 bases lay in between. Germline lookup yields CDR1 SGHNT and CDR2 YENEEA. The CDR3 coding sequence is TGTGCCAGCAGCTTAGGGCCAGTCGCCACAGATACGCAGTATTTT. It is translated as CASSLGPVATDTQYF. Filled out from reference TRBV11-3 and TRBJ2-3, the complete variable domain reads EAGVVQSPRYKIIEKKQPVAFWCNPISGHNTLYWYLQNLGQGPELLIRYENEEAVDDSQLPKDRFSAERLKGVDSTLKIQPAELGDSAVYLCASSLGPVATDTQYFGPGTRLTVL.

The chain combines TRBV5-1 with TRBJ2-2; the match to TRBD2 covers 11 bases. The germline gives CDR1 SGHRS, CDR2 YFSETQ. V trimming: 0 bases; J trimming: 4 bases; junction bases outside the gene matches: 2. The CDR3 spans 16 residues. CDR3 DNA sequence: TGCGCCAGCAGCTTGGGCCTAGCGGGGGGCACCGGGGAGCTGTTTTTT. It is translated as CASSLGLAGGTGELFF. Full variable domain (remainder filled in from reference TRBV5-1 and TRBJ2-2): KAGVTQTPRYLIKTRGQQVTLSCSPISGHRSVSWYQQTPGQGLQFLFEYFSETQRNKGNFPGRFSGRQFSNSRSEMNVSTLELGDSALYLCASSLGLAGGTGELFFGEGSRLTVL.

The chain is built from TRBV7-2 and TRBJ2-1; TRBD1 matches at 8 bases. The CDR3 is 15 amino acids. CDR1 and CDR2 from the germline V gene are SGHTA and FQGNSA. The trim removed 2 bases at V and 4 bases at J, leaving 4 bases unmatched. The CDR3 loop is CASSLTRDRYNEQFF. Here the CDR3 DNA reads TGTGCCAGCAGCTTAACCCGGGACAGGTACAATGAGCAGTTCTTC.

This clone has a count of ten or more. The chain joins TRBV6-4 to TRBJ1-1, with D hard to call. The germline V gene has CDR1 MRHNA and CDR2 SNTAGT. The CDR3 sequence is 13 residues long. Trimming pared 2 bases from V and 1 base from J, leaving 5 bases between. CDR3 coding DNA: TGTGCCAGCAGTGACAGGTCGAACACTGAAGCTTTCTTT. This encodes CASSDRSNTEAFF.

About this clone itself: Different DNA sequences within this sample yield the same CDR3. The CDR3 here is CASSRQGGNYGYTF. The CDR3 DNA sequence: TGTGCCAGCAGCCGACAGGGGGGTAACTATGGCTACACCTTC. The V call is TRBV7-9, the J call TRBJ1-2, with 9 bases fitting TRBD1. The CDR3 has 14 amino acids. After removal of 5 bases from V and 1 base from J, the junction contained 2 bases not matched to a gene. Germline lookup yields CDR1 SEHNR and CDR2 FQNEAQ (reference sequence).

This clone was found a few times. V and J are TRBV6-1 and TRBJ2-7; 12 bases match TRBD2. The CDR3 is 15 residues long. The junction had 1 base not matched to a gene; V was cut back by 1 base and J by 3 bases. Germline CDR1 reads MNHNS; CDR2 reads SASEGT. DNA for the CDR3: TGTGCCAGCAGTGAAGGACTAGCGGGAGTCTACGAGCAGTACTTC. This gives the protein CASSEGLAGVYEQYF.

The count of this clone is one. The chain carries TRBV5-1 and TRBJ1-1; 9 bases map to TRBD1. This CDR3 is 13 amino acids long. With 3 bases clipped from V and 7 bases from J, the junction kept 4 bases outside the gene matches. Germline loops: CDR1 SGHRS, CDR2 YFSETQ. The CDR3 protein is CASSWDRVDEAFF. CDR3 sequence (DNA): TGCGCCAGCAGCTGGGACAGGGTGGATGAAGCTTTCTTT.

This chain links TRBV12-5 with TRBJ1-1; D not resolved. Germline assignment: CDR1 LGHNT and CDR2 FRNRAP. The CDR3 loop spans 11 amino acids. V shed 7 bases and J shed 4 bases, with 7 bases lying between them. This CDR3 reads CASAKTTEAFF. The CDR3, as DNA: TGTGCTAGTGCCAAAACCACTGAAGCTTTCTTT. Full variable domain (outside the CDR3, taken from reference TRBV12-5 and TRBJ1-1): DARVTQTPRHKVTEMGQEVTMRCQPILGHNTVFWYRQTMMQGLELLAYFRNRAPLDDSGMPKDRFSAEMPDATLATLKIQPSEPRDSAVYFCASAKTTEAFFGQGTRLTVV.

CDR3 amino acids: CASSLGVGRNQPQHF. The CDR3 DNA is TGTGCCAGCAGCTTGGGGGTCGGGAGGAATCAGCCCCAGCATTTT. The genes are TRBV5-6 and TRBJ1-5; D call uncertain. Per the germline V gene, CDR1 is SGHDT and CDR2 is YYEEEE. Between the trimmed V and J ends, which lost 0 bases and 4 bases, there was a span of 11 bases. The CDR3 runs 15 residues.

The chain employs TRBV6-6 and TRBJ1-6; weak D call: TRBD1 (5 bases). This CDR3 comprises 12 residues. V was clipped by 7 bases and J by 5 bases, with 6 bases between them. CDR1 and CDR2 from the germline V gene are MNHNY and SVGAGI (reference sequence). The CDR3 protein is CASTGNNSPLHF. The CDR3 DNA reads TGTGCCAGCACAGGGAATAATTCACCCCTCCACTTT.

The CDR3 spells CASSIGRRYNEKLFF. The CDR3 DNA is TGTGCCAGTAGTATCGGACGGCGTTATAATGAAAAACTGTTTTTT. V and J are TRBV19 and TRBJ1-4; D unclear. The CDR3 totals 15 residues. Trimming left V 3 bases short and J 4 bases short, with 12 bases between. CDR1 and CDR2 (germline): LNHDA, SQIVND (reference sequence). The full variable domain, rest sourced from reference TRBV19 and TRBJ1-4, is DGGITQSPKYLFRKEGQNVTLSCEQNLNHDAMYWYRQDPGQGLRLIYYSQIVNDFQKGDIAEGYSVSREKKESFPLTVTSAQKNPTAFYLCASSIGRRYNEKLFFGSGTQLSVL.

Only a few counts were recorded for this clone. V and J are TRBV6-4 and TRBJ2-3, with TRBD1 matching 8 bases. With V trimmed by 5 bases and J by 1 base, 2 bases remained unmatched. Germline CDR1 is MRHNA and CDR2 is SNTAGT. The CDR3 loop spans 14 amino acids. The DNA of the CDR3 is TGTGCCAGCAGTCCGACAGGGGGCACAGATACGCAGTATTTT. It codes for CASSPTGGTDTQYF.

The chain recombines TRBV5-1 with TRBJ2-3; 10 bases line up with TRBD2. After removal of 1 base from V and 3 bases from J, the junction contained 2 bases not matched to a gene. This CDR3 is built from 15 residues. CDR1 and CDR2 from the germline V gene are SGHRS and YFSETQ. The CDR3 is CASSLSGGATDTQYF. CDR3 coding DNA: TGCGCCAGCAGCTTGAGCGGGGGGGCTACAGATACGCAGTATTTT. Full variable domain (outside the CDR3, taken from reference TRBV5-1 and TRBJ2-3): KAGVTQTPRYLIKTRGQQVTLSCSPISGHRSVSWYQQTPGQGLQFLFEYFSETQRNKGNFPGRFSGRQFSNSRSEMNVSTLELGDSALYLCASSLSGGATDTQYFGPGTRLTVL.

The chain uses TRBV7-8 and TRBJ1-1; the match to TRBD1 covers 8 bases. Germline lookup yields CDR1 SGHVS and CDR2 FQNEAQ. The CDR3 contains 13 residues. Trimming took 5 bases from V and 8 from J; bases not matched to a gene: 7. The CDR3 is CASSPRQGIEAFF. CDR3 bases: TGTGCCAGCAGCCCTCGACAGGGGATAGAAGCTTTCTTT.

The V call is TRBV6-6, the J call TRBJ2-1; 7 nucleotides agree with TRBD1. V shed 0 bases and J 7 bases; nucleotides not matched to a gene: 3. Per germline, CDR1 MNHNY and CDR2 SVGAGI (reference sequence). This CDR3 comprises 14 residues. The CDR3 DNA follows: TGTGCCAGCAGTTACTCGAAGGACAGGAATGAGCAGTTCTTC. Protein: CASSYSKDRNEQFF.